This T cell receptor beta chain was captured by sequencing in a study of blood T cell repertoires in COVID-19. Across the whole study: T cells, B-cell-depleted T cells, or PBMCs supplied cDNA or gDNA.

V lost 2 bases and J lost 4, with 13 bases in between. The CDR3 has 15 amino acids. Germline CDR1 is SGHVS and CDR2 is FQNEAQ. Authors' analysis steps: Researchers report that nucleated cell counts were estimated from reference gene primer amplification. Clones were sequenced by immunoSEQ multiplex PCR, and TCRdb holds only the in-frame ones, with some missing. The V and J calls and clone size were taken over from that table, and D and trimming were inferred from the DNA. The sample yields around 200,000 clones, about 90% seen once. This clonotype was sampled from a woman aged 18-29 years who had recovered from COVID-19. The sequenced sample was peripheral blood. The V call is TRBV7-8, the J call TRBJ2-3; TRBD2 might be the D (6 bases). CDR3 loop: CASSLPGRAADTQYF. CDR3 coding DNA: TGTGCCAGCAGCTTACCCGGGAGAGCGGCAGATACGCAGTATTTT.